This passage covers 16 T cell receptor beta chains from one sample sequenced in a study of CD8 T cells in ankylosing spondylitis (TCRdb year 2017). Library preparation employed 5' RACE. For sequencing, an Illumina HiSeq 2500 was employed. Using fastp trimming at Q25 and MiXCR clonotype assembly, TCRdb reanalyzed the public sequencing data and kept in-frame beta chains. Here each entry gathers all rows of one CDR3 protein and keeps the most common genes and DNA. This sample has 300,000 to 400,000 distinct CDR3 sequences in its table, and roughly 11% of those were observed once. 9.1% of the sample is in the top ten clones. Sequences were obtained from blood, either unsorted or a sorted T cell fraction (not recorded which). These receptor sequences come from a female donor with ankylosing spondylitis or in good health (not recorded which).

This clonotype was detected many times. The rearrangement uses TRBV7-2 and TRBJ2-3; 8 bases match TRBD2. Per germline, CDR1 SGHTA and CDR2 FQGNSA. V dropped 5 bases and J dropped 2; count of bases not matched to a gene: 9. This CDR3 has 16 amino acids. CDR3 DNA: TGTGCCAGCAGCGGCCTACTAGCGGCCCCCACAGATACGCAGTATTTT. It is translated as CASSGLLAAPTDTQYF. The full variable domain, completed using reference TRBV7-2 and TRBJ2-3, is GAGVSQSPSNKVTEKGKDVELRCDPISGHTALYWYRQSLGQGLEFLIYFQGNSAPDKSGLPSDRFSAERTGGSVSTLTIQRTQQEDSAVYLCASSGLLAAPTDTQYFGPGTRLTVL.

Concerning this clonotype itself: One end of the junction is discordant with germline, which a read error may explain. The chain couples TRBV20-1 to TRBJ2-1; 8 bases line up with TRBD1. The germline V gene has CDR1 DFQATT and CDR2 SNEGSKA (reference sequence). CDR3 length: 15 residues. The CDR3 sequence: CCARETGVGYNEQFF. The CDR3, as DNA: TGCTGTGCTAGAGAGACAGGGGTCGGATACAATGAGCAGTTCTTC.

This clonotype occurred many times. This chain joins TRBV20-1 and TRBJ1-5; D is possibly TRBD1 (6 bases). Germline CDR1 and CDR2: DFQATT and SNEGSKA (reference sequence). The CDR3 runs 14 residues. V was cut by 1 base and J by 4 bases, with 11 bases left in between. CDR3: CSARGGDTNQPQHF. The CDR3 DNA reads TGCAGTGCTAGAGGGGGGGACACTAATCAGCCCCAGCATTTT.

This clonotype was counted at least ten times. The rearrangement links TRBV12-3 or TRBV12-4 to TRBJ2-6; D is possibly TRBD1 (6 bases). The V end lost 6 bases, the J end lost 0 bases, and 15 bases lay between the germline ends. The CDR3 runs 17 residues. CDR3 DNA: TGTGCCAGCAGAGCGACAGGAGCCTCCTCTGGGGCCAACGTCCTGACTTTC. This encodes CASRATGASSGANVLTF.

This clonotype was seen many times. This sequence joins TRBV28 and TRBJ2-2, with a weak D call TRBD2 (6 bases). Germline lookup yields CDR1 MDHEN and CDR2 SYDVKM. The CDR3 spans 14 residues. Trimming removed 6 bases from V and 5 bases from J, with 13 bases in between. CDR3 loop: CASSPLLATGELFF. In nucleotides, the CDR3 is TGTGCCAGCAGCCCCTTACTAGCTACCGGGGAGCTGTTTTTT. Together with reference TRBV28 and TRBJ2-2, the CDR3 gives the full variable domain: DVKVTQSSRYLVKRTGEKVFLECVQDMDHENMFWYRQDPGLGLRLIYFSYDVKMKEKGDIPEGYSVSREKKERFSLILESASTNQTSMYLCASSPLLATGELFFGEGSRLTVL.

The genes are TRBV11-1 and TRBJ2-3; TRBD2 matches 15 bases. Per the germline V gene, CDR1 is SGHAT and CDR2 is FQDESV (reference sequence). There are 18 residues in the CDR3. The V segment lost 4 bases and the J segment 4 bases; nucleotides outside the gene matches: 9. The CDR3 loop reads CASSSGGLAGGPADTQYF. The CDR3 DNA reads as TGTGCCAGCAGCTCAGGAGGACTAGCGGGAGGGCCCGCAGATACGCAGTATTTT.

J is TRBJ2-3 and V is TRBV7-2; 8 nucleotides align to TRBD2. The J segment lost 6 bases and the V segment lost 6 bases, leaving 8 bases of the junction unmatched. Germline CDR1 reads SGHTA; CDR2 reads FQGNSA. The CDR3 is 14 amino acids. CDR3 coding DNA: TGTGCCAGCAGTCGGGGACTAGAGGTGGATACGCAGTATTTT. This translates into CASSRGLEVDTQYF.

This clonotype was detected ten times or more. The chain is built from TRBV7-2 and TRBJ2-2, with D tentatively TRBD1 or TRBD2 (5 bases each). The germline gives CDR1 SGHTA, CDR2 FQGNSA. This CDR3 region has 16 residues. The ends were cut back, 0 bases at V and 5 bases at J, with 13 bases in the middle. The CDR3 protein is CASSLAWDRLTGELFF. CDR3 in DNA: TGTGCCAGCAGCTTAGCCTGGGACCGTCTTACCGGGGAGCTGTTTTTT.

J is TRBJ2-6 and V is TRBV5-4; D unresolved. Germline V gives CDR1 SGHNT, CDR2 YYREEE (reference sequence). The CDR3 has 15 residues. Trimming removed 4 bases from V and 2 bases from J, with 10 bases in between. CDR3 in DNA: TGTGCCAGCAGCCCGGAGCTCACTGGGGCCAACGTCCTGACTTTC. Encoded protein: CASSPELTGANVLTF. Variable domain in full (rest from reference TRBV5-4 and TRBJ2-6): ETGVTQSPTHLIKTRGQQVTLRCSSQSGHNTVSWYQQALGQGPQFIFQYYREEENGRGNFPPRFSGLQFPNYSSELNVNALELDDSALYLCASSPELTGANVLTFGAGSRLTVL.

This clonotype was picked up many times. CDR3 sequence reads: CSASARGLNEQYF. DNA for the CDR3: TGCAGTGCTAGTGCCAGGGGGCTCAACGAGCAGTACTTC. V and J are TRBV20-1 and TRBJ2-7; TRBD1 agrees at 8 bases. The V segment lost 3 bases and the J segment 5 bases; nucleotides outside the gene matches: 6. Germline loops: CDR1 DFQATT, CDR2 SNEGSKA (reference sequence). CDR3 size: 13 residues.

This clonotype was seen ten or more times. The CDR3 region is CASSSGTGGGYEKLFF. As DNA, the CDR3 is TGTGCCAGCAGTTCCGGGACAGGGGGAGGATATGAAAAACTGTTTTTT. The chain recombines TRBV12-3 or TRBV12-4 with TRBJ1-4, with TRBD1 matching over 11 bases. V was pared by 4 bases and J by 6 bases, with 7 bases of the junction left unmatched. The CDR3 covers 16 residues.

A note on this clonotype: A much larger clone differs from this one at a single base, so this may be a read error. The rearrangement joins TRBV24-1 to TRBJ1-1; D is unresolved. This CDR3 region has 11 residues. Germline values: CDR1 KGHDR, CDR2 SFDVKD. Trimming left V 9 bases short and J 8 bases short, with 12 bases between. The CDR3 reads CATSGWREAFF. The CDR3 DNA is TGTGCCACCTCGGGGTGGAGGGAAGCTTTCTTT.

This clonotype was seen at least ten times. The chain is built from TRBV9 and TRBJ1-2; the D gene is possibly TRBD1 (5 bases). Trimming took off 5 bases at V and 7 bases at J, with 12 bases between the two ends. The V gene's germline CDR1 is SGDLS and CDR2 YYNGEE. The CDR3 sequence is 12 residues long. CDR3: CASSGWGSGYTF. For the CDR3, the DNA is TGTGCCAGCAGTGGTTGGGGGAGTGGCTACACCTTC.

In this sample, this clonotype turned up many times. The chain is built from TRBV4-3 and TRBJ2-3; TRBD2 matches at 10 bases. V shed 0 bases and J 4 bases; nucleotides not matched to a gene: 4. Germline V gene lookup returns CDR1 LGHNA and CDR2 YSLEER. The CDR3 runs to 16 residues. The CDR3 loop reads CASSQEPSGSSDTQYF. In DNA form, the CDR3 reads TGCGCCAGCAGCCAAGAACCTAGCGGGAGCTCAGATACGCAGTATTTT.

This clonotype was seen many times. The chain recombines TRBV4-2 with TRBJ2-7; unclear D gene. This CDR3 has 15 residues. V lost 0 bases to trimming and J lost 3 bases, with 12 bases between them. CDR1 is LGHNA, CDR2 YNFKEQ, per germline. The CDR3 DNA sequence: TGTGCCAGCAGCCAAGATATCGCGCCTAGCTACGAGCAGTACTTC. Amino acids: CASSQDIAPSYEQYF.

The chain is built from TRBV20-1 and TRBJ1-4; tentative D call: TRBD1 (5 bases). Germline V gene lookup returns CDR1 DFQATT and CDR2 SNEGSKA (reference sequence). The CDR3 contains 13 residues. Trimming removed 6 bases from V and 4 bases from J, with 12 bases in between. The chain's CDR3 is CSARGRSNEKLFF. CDR3 sequence (DNA): TGCAGTGCGAGGGGTCGGAGTAATGAAAAACTGTTTTTT.